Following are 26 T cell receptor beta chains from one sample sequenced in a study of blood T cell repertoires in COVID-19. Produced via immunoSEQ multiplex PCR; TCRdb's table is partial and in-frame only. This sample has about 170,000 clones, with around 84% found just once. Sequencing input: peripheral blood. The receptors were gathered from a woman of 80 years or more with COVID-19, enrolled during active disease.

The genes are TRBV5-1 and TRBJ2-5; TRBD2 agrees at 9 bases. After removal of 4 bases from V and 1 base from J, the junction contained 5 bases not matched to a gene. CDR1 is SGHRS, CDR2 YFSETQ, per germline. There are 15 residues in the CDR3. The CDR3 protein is CASSKMTSGQETQYF. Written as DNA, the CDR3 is TGCGCCAGCAGCAAGATGACTAGCGGCCAAGAGACCCAGTACTTC.

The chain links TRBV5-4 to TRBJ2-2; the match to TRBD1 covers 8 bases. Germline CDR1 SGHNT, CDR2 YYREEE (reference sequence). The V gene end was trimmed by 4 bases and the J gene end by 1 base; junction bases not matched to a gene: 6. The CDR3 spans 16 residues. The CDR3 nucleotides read TGTGCCAGCAGCACGGCGACAGGGGTGAACACCGGGGAGCTGTTTTTT. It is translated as CASSTATGVNTGELFF.

The CDR3 loop reads CASSHQGIGNTIYF. The CDR3 DNA reads as TGTGCCAGTAGTCATCAGGGAATTGGAAACACCATATATTTT. The chain recombines TRBV19 with TRBJ1-3; TRBD1 is a possible D gene (5 bases). Per germline, CDR1 LNHDA and CDR2 SQIVND (reference sequence). V lost 5 bases, J lost 3 bases, and 11 bases lay in between. The CDR3 is made up of 14 amino acids.

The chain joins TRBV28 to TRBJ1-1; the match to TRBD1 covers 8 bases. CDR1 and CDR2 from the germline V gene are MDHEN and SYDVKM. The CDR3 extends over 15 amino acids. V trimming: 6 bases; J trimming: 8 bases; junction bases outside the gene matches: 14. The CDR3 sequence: CASRNNIIRGLEAFF. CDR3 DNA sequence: TGTGCCAGCAGAAATAATATCATCAGGGGGCTCGAAGCTTTCTTT.

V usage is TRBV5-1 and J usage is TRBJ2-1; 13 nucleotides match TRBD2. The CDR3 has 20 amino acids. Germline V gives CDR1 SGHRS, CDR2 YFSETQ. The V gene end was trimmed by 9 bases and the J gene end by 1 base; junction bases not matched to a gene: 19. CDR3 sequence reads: CATRRVPGTSGILSYNEQFF. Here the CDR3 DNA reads TGCGCCACCAGGCGAGTTCCCGGGACTAGCGGGATTCTTTCCTACAATGAGCAGTTCTTC.

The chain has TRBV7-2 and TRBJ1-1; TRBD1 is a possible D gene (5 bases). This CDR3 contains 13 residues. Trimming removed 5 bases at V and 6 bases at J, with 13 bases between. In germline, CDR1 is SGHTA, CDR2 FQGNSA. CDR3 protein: CASSPRRDAEAFF. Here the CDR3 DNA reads TGTGCCAGCAGCCCACGGAGGGACGCTGAAGCTTTCTTT.

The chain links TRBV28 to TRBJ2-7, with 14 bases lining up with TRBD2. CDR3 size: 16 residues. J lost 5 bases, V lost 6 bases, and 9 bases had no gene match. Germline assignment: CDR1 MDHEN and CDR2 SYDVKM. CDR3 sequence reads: CASSRNRLAGGNEQYF. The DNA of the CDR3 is TGTGCCAGCAGCCGAAACCGACTAGCGGGAGGGAACGAGCAGTACTTC.

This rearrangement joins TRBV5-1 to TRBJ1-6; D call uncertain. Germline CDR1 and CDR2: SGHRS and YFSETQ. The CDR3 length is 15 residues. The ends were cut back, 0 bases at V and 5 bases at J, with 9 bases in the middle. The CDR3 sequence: CASSLGRANNSPLHF. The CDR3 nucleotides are TGCGCCAGCAGCTTGGGGCGGGCAAATAATTCACCCCTCCACTTT.

The CDR3 sequence: CASSSRSNQPQHF. CDR3 DNA sequence: TGTGCCAGCAGTTCGCGGAGCAATCAGCCCCAGCATTTT. The chain combines TRBV12-3 or TRBV12-4 with TRBJ1-5, with D uncertain. The CDR3 covers 13 residues. The ends were cut back, 4 bases at V and 1 base at J, with 5 bases in the middle.

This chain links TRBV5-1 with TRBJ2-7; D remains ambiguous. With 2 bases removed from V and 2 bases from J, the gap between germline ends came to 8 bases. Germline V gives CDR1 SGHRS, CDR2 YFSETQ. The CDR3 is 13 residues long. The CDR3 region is CASSFDSAYEQYF. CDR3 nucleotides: TGCGCCAGCAGCTTTGACTCTGCCTACGAGCAGTACTTC.

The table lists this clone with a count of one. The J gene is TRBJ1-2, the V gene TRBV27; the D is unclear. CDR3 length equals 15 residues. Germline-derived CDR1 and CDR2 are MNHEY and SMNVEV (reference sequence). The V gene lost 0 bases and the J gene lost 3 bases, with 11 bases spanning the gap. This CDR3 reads CASSLSKEGHYGYTF. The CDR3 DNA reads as TGTGCCAGCAGTTTATCGAAGGAGGGCCACTATGGCTACACCTTC.

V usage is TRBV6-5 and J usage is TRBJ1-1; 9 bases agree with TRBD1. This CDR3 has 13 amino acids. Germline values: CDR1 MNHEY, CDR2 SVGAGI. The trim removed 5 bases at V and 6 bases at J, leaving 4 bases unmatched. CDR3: CASSQQGAPEAFF. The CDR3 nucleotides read TGTGCCAGCAGTCAACAGGGGGCTCCTGAAGCTTTCTTT.

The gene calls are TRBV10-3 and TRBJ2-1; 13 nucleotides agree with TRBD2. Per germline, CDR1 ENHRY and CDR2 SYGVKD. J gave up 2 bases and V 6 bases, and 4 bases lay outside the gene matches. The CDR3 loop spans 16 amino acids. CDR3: CAISGTSGMAYNEQFF. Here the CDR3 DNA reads TGTGCCATCAGCGGGACTAGCGGGATGGCCTACAATGAGCAGTTCTTC.

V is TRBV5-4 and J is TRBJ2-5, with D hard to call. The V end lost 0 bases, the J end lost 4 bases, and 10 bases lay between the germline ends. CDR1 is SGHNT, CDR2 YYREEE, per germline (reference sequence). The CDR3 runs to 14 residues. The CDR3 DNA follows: TGTGCCAGCAGCTTGGAAGCAACCCTAGAGACCCAGTACTTC. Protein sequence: CASSLEATLETQYF.

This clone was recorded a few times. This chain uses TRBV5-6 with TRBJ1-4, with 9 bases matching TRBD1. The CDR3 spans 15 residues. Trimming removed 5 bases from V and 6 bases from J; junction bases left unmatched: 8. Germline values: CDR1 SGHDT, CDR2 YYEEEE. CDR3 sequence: CASSITGGMYEKLFF. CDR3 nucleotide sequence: TGTGCCAGCAGTATAACAGGGGGCATGTATGAAAAACTGTTTTTT.

The CDR3 region is CASSLSGTTDTQYF. The CDR3, as DNA: TGTGCCAGCAGCTTAAGCGGGACTACAGATACGCAGTATTTT. The chain uses TRBV7-9 and TRBJ2-3; 7 bases agree with TRBD2. The CDR3 has 14 residues. Losses at the gene ends were 2 bases for V and 3 bases for J; bases not matched to a gene: 2. Per the germline V gene, CDR1 is SEHNR and CDR2 is FQNEAQ (reference sequence).

The DNA of the CDR3 is TGTGCCAGCAGTTCGCGACAGGGCTACACCTTC. Its protein is CASSSRQGYTF. The chain carries TRBV12-3 or TRBV12-4 and TRBJ1-2, with D maybe TRBD1 (5 bases). Trimming left V 4 bases short and J 8 bases short, with 8 bases between. The CDR3 has 11 residues.

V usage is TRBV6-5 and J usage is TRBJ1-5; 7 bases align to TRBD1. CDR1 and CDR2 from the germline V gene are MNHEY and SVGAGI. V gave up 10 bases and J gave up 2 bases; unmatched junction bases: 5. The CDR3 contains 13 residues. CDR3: CATDREGNQPQHF. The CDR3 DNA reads TGTGCCACCGACAGGGAGGGCAATCAGCCCCAGCATTTT.

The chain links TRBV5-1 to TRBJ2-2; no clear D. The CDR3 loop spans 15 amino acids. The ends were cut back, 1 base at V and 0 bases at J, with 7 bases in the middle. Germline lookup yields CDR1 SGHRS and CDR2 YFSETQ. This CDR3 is CASSLSGTNTGELFF. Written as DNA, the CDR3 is TGCGCCAGCAGCTTGTCAGGAACGAACACCGGGGAGCTGTTTTTT. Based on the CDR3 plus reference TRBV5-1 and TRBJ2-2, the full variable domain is KAGVTQTPRYLIKTRGQQVTLSCSPISGHRSVSWYQQTPGQGLQFLFEYFSETQRNKGNFPGRFSGRQFSNSRSEMNVSTLELGDSALYLCASSLSGTNTGELFFGEGSRLTVL.

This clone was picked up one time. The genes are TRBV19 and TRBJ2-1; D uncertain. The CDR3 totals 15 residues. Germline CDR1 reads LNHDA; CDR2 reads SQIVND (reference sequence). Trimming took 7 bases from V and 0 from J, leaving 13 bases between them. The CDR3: CASNLAVSSYNEQFF. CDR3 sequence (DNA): TGTGCCAGTAACCTCGCAGTAAGCTCCTACAATGAGCAGTTCTTC.

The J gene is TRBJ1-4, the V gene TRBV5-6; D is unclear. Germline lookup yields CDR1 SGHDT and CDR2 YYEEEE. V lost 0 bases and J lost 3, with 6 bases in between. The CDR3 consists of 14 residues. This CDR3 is CASSLDSANEKLFF. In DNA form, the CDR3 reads TGTGCCAGCAGCTTGGACAGTGCTAATGAAAAACTGTTTTTT. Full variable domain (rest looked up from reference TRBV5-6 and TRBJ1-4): DAGVTQSPTHLIKTRGQQVTLRCSPKSGHDTVSWYQQALGQGPQFIFQYYEEEERQRGNFPDRFSGHQFPNYSSELNVNALLLGDSALYLCASSLDSANEKLFFGSGTQLSVL.

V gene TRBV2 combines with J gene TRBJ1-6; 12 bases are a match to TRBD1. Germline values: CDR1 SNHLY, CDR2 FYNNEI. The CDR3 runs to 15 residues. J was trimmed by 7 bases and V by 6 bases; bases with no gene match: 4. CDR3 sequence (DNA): TGTGCCAGCAGGCGGGACAGGGGGCAGAATTCACCCCTCCACTTT. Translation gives CASRRDRGQNSPLHF. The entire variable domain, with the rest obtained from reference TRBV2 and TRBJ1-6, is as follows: EPEVTQTPSHQVTQMGQEVILRCVPISNHLYFYWYRQILGQKVEFLVSFYNNEISEKSEIFDDQFSVERPDGSNFTLKIRSTKLEDSAMYFCASRRDRGQNSPLHFGNGTRLTVT.

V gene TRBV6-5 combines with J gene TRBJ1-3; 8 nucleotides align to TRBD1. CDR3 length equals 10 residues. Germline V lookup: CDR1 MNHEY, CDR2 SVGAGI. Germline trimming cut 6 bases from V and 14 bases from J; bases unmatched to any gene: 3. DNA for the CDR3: TGTGCCAGCAGCGACAGGGGCCTATATTTT. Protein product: CASSDRGLYF.

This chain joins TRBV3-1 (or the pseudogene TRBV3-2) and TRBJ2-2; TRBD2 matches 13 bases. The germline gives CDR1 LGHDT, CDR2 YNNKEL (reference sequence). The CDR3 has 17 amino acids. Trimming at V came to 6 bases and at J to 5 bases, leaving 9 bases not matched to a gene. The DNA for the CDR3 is TGTGCCAGCAGACGCGGACTAGCGGGAGTTGGAACCGGGGAGCTGTTTTTT. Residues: CASRRGLAGVGTGELFF.

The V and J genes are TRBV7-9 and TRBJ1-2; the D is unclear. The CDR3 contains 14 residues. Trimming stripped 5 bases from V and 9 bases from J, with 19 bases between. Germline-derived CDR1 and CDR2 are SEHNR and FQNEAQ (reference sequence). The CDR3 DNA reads TGTGCCAGCAGCGCGGGAGATTCGCTTTCGAGCTACACCTTC. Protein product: CASSAGDSLSSYTF.

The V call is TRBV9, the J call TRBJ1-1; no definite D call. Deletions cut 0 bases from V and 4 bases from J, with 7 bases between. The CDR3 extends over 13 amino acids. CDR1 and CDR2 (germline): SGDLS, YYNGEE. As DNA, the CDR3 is TGTGCCAGCAGCGTAGAACCGGGCACTGAAGCTTTCTTT. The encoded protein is CASSVEPGTEAFF.